These T cell receptor beta chains were read from a single sample in a study of Tregs in tolerant kidney transplant recipients. TCRdb's copy holds only in-frame clones and misses some; the assay was immunoSEQ multiplex PCR. Altogether approximately 99,000 clones are present, around 87% being singletons, with the ten largest covering around 0.35%. The material was CD4+ T cells from blood, obtained before the transplant. All receptors derive from a human donor who received a combined kidney and bone marrow transplant. Each CDR3 is given with its conserved first and last residue. The D gene is left open where the match is weak. Some rows have no size entry. The others give once, few or many, or a class for an expanded clone.

abundance	d_gene	j_gene	v_gene	CDR3aa	CDR3nt
-	-	TRBJ2-3	TRBV15	CATSRDTGYSTDTQYF	TGTGCCACCAGCAGAGATACAGGGTACAGCACAGATACGCAGTATTTT
-	TRBD2	TRBJ2-3	TRBV5-1	CASSLVLAGDLTDTQYF	TGCGCCAGCAGCTTGGTGCTAGCGGGGGACCTCACAGATACGCAGTATTTT
-	-	TRBJ1-3	TRBV19	CASSARGRGGPGNTIYF	TGTGCCAGTAGTGCCCGCGGCAGGGGCGGCCCCGGAAACACCATATATTTT
-	-	TRBJ2-3	TRBV27	CASSLTQFTDTQYF	TGTGCCAGCAGTTTGACTCAGTTCACAGATACGCAGTATTTT
-	-	TRBJ1-6	TRBV2	CASRPGHHNSPLHF	TGTGCCAGCAGACCGGGACACCATAATTCACCCCTCCACTTT
few	TRBD1	TRBJ1-6	TRBV5-1	CASSLEGATLHF	TGCGCCAGCAGCTTGGAGGGGGCAACCCTCCACTTT
once	-	TRBJ1-2	TRBV28	CATTPLGQGRGGYTF	TGTGCCACAACCCCTCTGGGGCAGGGGAGAGGTGGCTACACCTTC
-	-	TRBJ1-4	TRBV9	CASSAGRRGYEKLFF	TGTGCCAGCAGCGCCGGACGGCGAGGGTATGAAAAACTGTTTTTT
-	TRBD2	TRBJ2-5	TRBV5-6	CASKVTAGGRYQETQYF	TGTGCCAGCAAGGTTACGGCGGGAGGCCGGTACCAAGAGACCCAGTACTTC
-	TRBD1	TRBJ2-7	TRBV5-4	CASSLGDRGQSYEQYF	TGTGCCAGCAGCTTGGGGGACAGGGGCCAGTCCTACGAGCAGTACTTC
-	TRBD1	TRBJ2-4	TRBV7-9	CASSFGDRAHIGKNIQYF	TGTGCCAGCAGCTTCGGAGACAGGGCCCATATAGGCAAAAACATTCAGTACTTC
-	TRBD2	TRBJ2-7	TRBV7-2	CASSPFPTSGSGEQYF	TGTGCCAGCAGCCCGTTCCCAACTAGCGGGAGTGGCGAGCAGTACTTC
once	TRBD1	TRBJ2-7	TRBV7-2	CASSRQGDNYEQYF	TGTGCCAGCAGTCGACAGGGGGATAACTACGAGCAGTACTTC
-	-	TRBJ1-1	TRBV7-9	CASSWTAPTEAFF	TGTGCCAGCAGTTGGACAGCCCCCACTGAAGCTTTCTTT
-	TRBD1	TRBJ2-7	TRBV5-6	CASSLVAGGEQYF	TGTGCCAGCAGCTTGGTGGCAGGGGGTGAGCAGTACTTC
once	TRBD1	TRBJ2-1	TRBV7-9	CASRPGQRLDNEQFF	TGTGCCAGCAGGCCGGGACAGAGGCTGGACAATGAGCAGTTCTTC
-	-	TRBJ2-7	TRBV6-1	CASSESSEGADEQYF	TGTGCCAGCAGTGAGTCTAGCGAAGGGGCTGACGAGCAGTACTTC
-	-	TRBJ2-7	TRBV6-1	CASSEALTGAYEQYF	TGTGCCAGCAGTGAAGCCCTGACTGGCGCCTACGAGCAGTACTTC
-	-	TRBJ2-7	TRBV28	CASSPPRGREQYF	TGTGCCAGCAGTCCCCCCAGAGGGCGCGAGCAGTACTTC
-	TRBD2	TRBJ2-7	TRBV27	CASTFKRDSYEQYF	TGTGCCAGCACATTTAAGCGGGACTCCTACGAGCAGTACTTC
-	-	TRBJ2-1	TRBV19	CASSIPDSSGNEQFF	TGTGCCAGTAGTATACCAGACTCTTCCGGGAATGAGCAGTTCTTC
-	TRBD2	TRBJ2-7	TRBV7-9	CASSLIAGGRIYEQYF	TGTGCCAGCAGCTTAATAGCGGGAGGGCGGATCTACGAGCAGTACTTC
-	-	TRBJ2-2	TRBV6-6	CASTTPGAGELFF	TGTGCCAGCACCACTCCGGGGGCCGGGGAGCTGTTTTTT
-	TRBD2	TRBJ2-1	TRBV7-2	CASSSGRGSYNEQFF	TGTGCCAGCAGCTCCGGGAGGGGCTCCTACAATGAGCAGTTCTTC
-	-	TRBJ2-7	TRBV7-7	CASSLAANYEQYF	TGTGCCAGCAGCTTAGCGGCAAACTACGAGCAGTACTTC
-	TRBD2	TRBJ2-1	TRBV5-1	CASRRAGGDEQFF	TGCGCCAGCAGGAGGGCGGGAGGGGATGAGCAGTTCTTC
-	-	TRBJ1-5	TRBV7-2	CASSSETGQPQHF	TGTGCCAGCAGCTCGGAGACAGGCCAGCCCCAGCATTTT
-	-	TRBJ1-5	TRBV6-5	CASSSSGTLNQPQHF	TGTGCCAGCAGTTCCTCAGGGACTCTAAATCAGCCCCAGCATTTT
-	-	TRBJ2-7	TRBV6-5	CASRRDSSDEQYF	TGTGCCAGCCGCCGGGACTCGAGCGACGAGCAGTACTTC
-	-	TRBJ1-5	TRBV5-5	CASSLGSEQPQHF	TGTGCCAGCAGCTTGGGGTCCGAGCAGCCCCAGCATTTT
-	-	TRBJ1-1	TRBV27	CASSLGAGEGEAFF	TGTGCCAGCAGTTTGGGGGCCGGGGAGGGTGAAGCTTTCTTT
-	-	TRBJ2-3	TRBV18	CASSLSLELDTQYF	TGTGCCAGCTCACTTTCCCTTGAGTTGGATACGCAGTATTTT
few	-	TRBJ2-7	TRBV11-2	CASSPSGLGGHEQYF	TGTGCCAGCAGCCCTAGTGGTCTAGGGGGACACGAGCAGTACTTC
-	TRBD1	TRBJ1-1	TRBV15	CATSRGGDSKRVEAFF	TGTGCCACCAGCAGAGGTGGGGACAGCAAAAGGGTTGAAGCTTTCTTT
-	-	TRBJ1-3	TRBV5-1	CASSLDGAQGNTIYF	TGCGCCAGCAGCTTGGATGGGGCGCAGGGAAACACCATATATTTT
-	-	TRBJ1-4	TRBV6-5	CASSLSGKHEKLFF	TGTGCCAGCAGCTTATCAGGGAAACATGAAAAACTGTTTTTT
-	-	TRBJ2-5	TRBV27	CASSFGDRTGTQYF	TGTGCCAGCAGTTTCGGCGACAGGACGGGCACCCAGTACTTC
-	-	TRBJ2-3	TRBV5-4	CASSLQGTDTQYF	TGTGCCAGCAGCTTGCAGGGAACAGATACGCAGTATTTT
once	TRBD2	TRBJ2-5	TRBV6-5	CASSPPGAGQETQYF	TGTGCCAGCAGTCCCCCTGGAGCGGGACAAGAGACCCAGTACTTC
-	-	TRBJ1-5	TRBV10-3	CAISEQAEAQHF	TGTGCCATCAGTGAGCAAGCCGAAGCCCAGCATTTT
once	-	TRBJ2-7	TRBV5-5	CASSPDRFRLREQYF	TGTGCCAGCAGCCCCGACAGGTTTAGGCTTCGAGAGCAGTACTTC
-	TRBD2	TRBJ2-3	TRBV7-2	CASSPRLAGSTDTQYF	TGTGCCAGCAGCCCTAGACTAGCGGGAAGCACAGATACGCAGTATTTT
-	TRBD1	TRBJ1-4	TRBV6-5	CASRPSGGGEKLFF	TGTGCCAGCAGGCCTTCAGGGGGAGGTGAAAAACTGTTTTTT
-	TRBD1	TRBJ1-3	TRBV7-2	CASSQGQAHSGNTIYF	TGTGCCAGCAGCCAGGGACAGGCCCACTCTGGAAACACCATATATTTT
once	TRBD1	TRBJ1-5	TRBV4-3	CASSPDRAWDQPQHF	TGCGCCAGCAGCCCCGACAGGGCTTGGGATCAGCCCCAGCATTTT
-	-	TRBJ1-2	TRBV5-6	CASSRRTTANYGYTF	TGTGCCAGCAGCCGACGGACAACCGCTAACTATGGCTACACCTTC
-	TRBD1	TRBJ2-7	TRBV30	CAQWTGGSYEQYF	TGTGCCCAATGGACAGGTGGGTCCTACGAGCAGTACTTC
-	TRBD1	TRBJ1-2	TRBV30	CAWSGRDRGHDGYTF	TGTGCCTGGAGTGGCCGGGACAGGGGGCATGATGGCTACACCTTC
-	-	TRBJ2-3	TRBV19	CASSTRLDNTDTQYF	TGTGCCAGTAGTACCCGACTAGACAACACAGATACGCAGTATTTT
-	-	TRBJ1-3	TRBV7-8	CASSPGVLSGNTIYF	TGTGCCAGCAGCCCAGGGGTACTCTCTGGAAACACCATATATTTT
-	TRBD1	TRBJ1-1	TRBV14	CASSPNRGRNTEAFF	TGTGCCAGCAGCCCTAACAGGGGACGGAACACTGAAGCTTTCTTT
-	-	TRBJ1-5	TRBV28	CASSLRGGGNQPQHF	TGTGCCAGCAGTTTAAGGGGAGGAGGCAATCAGCCCCAGCATTTT
-	TRBD2	TRBJ2-1	TRBV5-1	CASSLGLAGTNEQFF	TGTGCCAGCAGCTTGGGACTAGCGGGTACGAATGAGCAGTTCTTC